This entry concerns a single TCR beta chain. Via MiXCR, TCRdb re-called the RT-PCR reads, giving one row per CDR3 protein. Of under 200,000 distinct CDR3 sequences listed, 24% are singletons. This entry comes from a study of patients and donors after allogeneic stem cell transplantation. Specimen: blood, either unsorted or a sorted T cell fraction (not recorded which). The clonotype originates from a human donor who was either an allogeneic HSCT recipient or a stem cell or donor lymphocyte infusion donor (not recorded which). It is not recorded whose cells these are; they may come from a transplant donor.

The DNA of the CDR3 is TGTGCCATCAGTGAGCCCGGAGAAGAGACCCAGTACTTC. This sequence encodes CAISEPGEETQYF. V gene TRBV10-3 combines with J gene TRBJ2-5; D is ambiguous. Germline V CDR1 and CDR2: ENHRY, SYGVKD. This CDR3 contains 13 residues. V dropped 2 bases and J dropped 3 bases, with 7 bases sitting between them.